This T cell receptor beta chain was profiled in a study of T cell responses to AZD1222 COVID-19 vaccine. CDR1 SGHRS and CDR2 YFSETQ come from the germline V gene. The CDR3 contains 15 residues. V was pared by 5 bases and J by 7 bases, with 12 bases of the junction left unmatched. Some clones are missing from TCRdb's copy, which holds only in-frame ones; the method was immunoSEQ multiplex PCR. The sample contains 150,000 to 200,000 clones, about nine tenths of which appear only once. The sequenced sample was peripheral blood, obtained 28 days after the second AZD1222 dose. The receptor comes from an adult who received the AZD1222 COVID-19 vaccine. The V call is TRBV5-1, the J call TRBJ2-1; 7 bases align to TRBD2. CDR3: CASRRWTSSPNEQFF. The DNA of the CDR3 is TGCGCCAGCAGAAGGTGGACTAGTAGCCCGAATGAGCAGTTCTTC.